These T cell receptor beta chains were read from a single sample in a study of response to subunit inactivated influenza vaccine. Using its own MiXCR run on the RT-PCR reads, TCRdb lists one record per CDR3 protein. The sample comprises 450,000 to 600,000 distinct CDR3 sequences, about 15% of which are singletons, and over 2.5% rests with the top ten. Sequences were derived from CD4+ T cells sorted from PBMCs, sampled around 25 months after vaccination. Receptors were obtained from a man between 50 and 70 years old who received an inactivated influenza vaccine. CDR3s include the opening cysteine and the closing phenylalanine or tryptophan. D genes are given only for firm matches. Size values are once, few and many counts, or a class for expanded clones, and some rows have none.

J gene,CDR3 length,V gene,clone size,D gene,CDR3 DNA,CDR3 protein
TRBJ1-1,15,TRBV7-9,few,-,TGTGCCAGCAGCTCCAGTCTCGGGGGGAACACTGAAGCTTTCTTT,CASSSSLGGNTEAFF
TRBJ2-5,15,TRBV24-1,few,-,TGTGCCACCAGTGAAGCGACAGATTCTAGGGAGACCCAGTACTTC,CATSEATDSRETQYF
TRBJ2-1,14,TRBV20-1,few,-,TGCAGTGCTTACCCCGGGCCTCCTCAGAATGAGCAGTTCTTC,CSAYPGPPQNEQFF
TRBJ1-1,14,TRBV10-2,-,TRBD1,TGCGCCAGCAGTGAGTCTGGGCAGGGGGGAGAAGCTTTCTTT,CASSESGQGGEAFF
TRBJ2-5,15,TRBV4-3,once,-,TGCGCCAGCAGCCGCCAACTAGGACCCCAAGAGACCCAGTACTTC,CASSRQLGPQETQYF
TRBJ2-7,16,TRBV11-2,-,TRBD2,TGTGCCAGCAGCTTAACCCGGGCGGGAGGCTCATACGAGCAGTACTTC,CASSLTRAGGSYEQYF
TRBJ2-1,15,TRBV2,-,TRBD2,TGTGCCAGCAGTGTGCGGCTAGCGGGGTTCAATGAGCAGTTCTTC,CASSVRLAGFNEQFF
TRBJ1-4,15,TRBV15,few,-,TGTGCCACCAGCAAAATGCGACAGACGAATGAAAAACTGTTTTTT,CATSKMRQTNEKLFF
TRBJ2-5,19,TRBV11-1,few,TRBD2,TGTGCCAGCAGCTTAGCACGACTAGCGGGAGAATGGGGACGAGAGACCCAGTACTTC,CASSLARLAGEWGRETQYF
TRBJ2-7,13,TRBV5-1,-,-,TGCGCCAGCAGCACCGCGGGAAACTACGAGCAGTACTTC,CASSTAGNYEQYF
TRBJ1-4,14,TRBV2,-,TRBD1,TGTGCCAGCAATATACAGGGGTTTAATGAAAAACTGTTTTTT,CASNIQGFNEKLFF
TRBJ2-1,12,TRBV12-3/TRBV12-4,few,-,TGTGCCAGCAGGGAGGGGCTCTATGAGCAGTTCTTC,CASREGLYEQFF
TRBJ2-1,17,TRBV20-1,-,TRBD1,TGCAGTGCTAGAGATCTGAGGTTTGGGACAGGGTACAATGAGCAGTTCTTC,CSARDLRFGTGYNEQFF
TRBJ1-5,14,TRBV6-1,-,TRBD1,TGTGCCAGCAGAGGTACAGGGGAGGGTCATCCCCAGCATTTT,CASRGTGEGHPQHF
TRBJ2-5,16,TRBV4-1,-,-,TGCGCCAGCAGCCAAGGACTGACAGTCCCCCAAGAGACCCAGTACTTC,CASSQGLTVPQETQYF
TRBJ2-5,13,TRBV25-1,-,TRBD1,TGTGCCAGTCTACAGGGGGACCAAGAGACCCAGTACTTC,CASLQGDQETQYF
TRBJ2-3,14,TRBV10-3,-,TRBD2,TGTGCCATCAGTGGGTTAGCGGGAGGAGATACGCAGTATTTT,CAISGLAGGDTQYF
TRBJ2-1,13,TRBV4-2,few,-,TGTGCCAGCAGCCAGGCACAGGTCGATGAGCAGTTCTTC,CASSQAQVDEQFF
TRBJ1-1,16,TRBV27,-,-,TGTGCCAGCAGTTTATCGAGCGCCCTTATGAACACTGAAGCTTTCTTT,CASSLSSALMNTEAFF
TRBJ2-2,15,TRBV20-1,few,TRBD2,TGCAGTGCTAGTCGGCTAGCGGGAGCTGGCGGGGAGCTGTTTTTT,CSASRLAGAGGELFF
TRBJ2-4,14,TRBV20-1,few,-,TGCAGTCCGTATAGCCCCGGAACCAAAAACATTCAGTACTTC,CSPYSPGTKNIQYF
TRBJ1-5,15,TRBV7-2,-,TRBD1,TGTGCCGGCAGCTCGGGACAGGGAAGCAATCAGCCCCAGCATTTT,CAGSSGQGSNQPQHF
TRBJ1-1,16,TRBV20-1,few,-,TGCAGTGCTAGACGGAACCGGGGCCATTTGAACACTGAAGCTTTCTTT,CSARRNRGHLNTEAFF